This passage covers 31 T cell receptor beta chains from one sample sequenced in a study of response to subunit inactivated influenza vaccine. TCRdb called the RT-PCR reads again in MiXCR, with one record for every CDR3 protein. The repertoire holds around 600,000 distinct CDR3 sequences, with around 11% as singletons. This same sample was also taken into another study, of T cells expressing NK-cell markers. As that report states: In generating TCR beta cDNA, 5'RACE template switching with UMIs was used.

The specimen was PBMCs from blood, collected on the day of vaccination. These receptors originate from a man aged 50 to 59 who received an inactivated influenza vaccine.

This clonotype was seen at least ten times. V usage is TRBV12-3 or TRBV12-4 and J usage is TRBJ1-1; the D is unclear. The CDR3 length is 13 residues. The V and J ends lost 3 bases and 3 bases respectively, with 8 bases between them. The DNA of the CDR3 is TGTGCCAGCAGTTTGGACGGTTACACTGAAGCTTTCTTT. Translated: CASSLDGYTEAFF.

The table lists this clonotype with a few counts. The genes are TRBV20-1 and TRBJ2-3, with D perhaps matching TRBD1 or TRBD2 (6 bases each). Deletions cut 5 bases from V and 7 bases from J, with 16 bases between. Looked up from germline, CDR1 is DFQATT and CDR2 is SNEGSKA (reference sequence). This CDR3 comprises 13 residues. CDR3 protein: CSAPRGQGNTQYF. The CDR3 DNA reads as TGCAGTGCTCCCCGGGGGCAGGGGAATACGCAGTATTTT.

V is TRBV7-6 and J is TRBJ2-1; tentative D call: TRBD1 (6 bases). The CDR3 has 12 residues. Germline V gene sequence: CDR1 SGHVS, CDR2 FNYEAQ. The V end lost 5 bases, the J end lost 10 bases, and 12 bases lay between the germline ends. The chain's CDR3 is CASSARTGEQFF. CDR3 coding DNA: TGTGCCAGCAGCGCCCGTACAGGGGAGCAGTTCTTC.

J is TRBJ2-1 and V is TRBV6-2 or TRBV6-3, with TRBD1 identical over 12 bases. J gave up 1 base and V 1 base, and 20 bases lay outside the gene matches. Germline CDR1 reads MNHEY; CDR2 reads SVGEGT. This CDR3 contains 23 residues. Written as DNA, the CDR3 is TGTGCCAGCAGTTACTGGGGACAGGGGGCACAGCGGGGTCCTCAACTTTCCTACAATGAGCAGTTCTTC. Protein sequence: CASSYWGQGAQRGPQLSYNEQFF.

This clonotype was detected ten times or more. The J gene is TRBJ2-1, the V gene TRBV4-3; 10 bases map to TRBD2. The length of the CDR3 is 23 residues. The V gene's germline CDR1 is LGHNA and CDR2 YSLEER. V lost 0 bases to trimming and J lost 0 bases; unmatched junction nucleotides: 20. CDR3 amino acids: CASSQDMFYGSGRAPSSYNEQFF. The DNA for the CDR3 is TGCGCCAGCAGCCAAGATATGTTTTATGGGAGCGGGAGGGCCCCAAGCTCCTACAATGAGCAGTTCTTC.

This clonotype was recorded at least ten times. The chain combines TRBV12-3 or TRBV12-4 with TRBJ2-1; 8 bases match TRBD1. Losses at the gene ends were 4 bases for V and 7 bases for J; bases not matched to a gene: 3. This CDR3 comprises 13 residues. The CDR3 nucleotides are TGTGCCAGCAGTTCAAGACAGGGGAATGAGCAGTTCTTC. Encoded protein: CASSSRQGNEQFF.

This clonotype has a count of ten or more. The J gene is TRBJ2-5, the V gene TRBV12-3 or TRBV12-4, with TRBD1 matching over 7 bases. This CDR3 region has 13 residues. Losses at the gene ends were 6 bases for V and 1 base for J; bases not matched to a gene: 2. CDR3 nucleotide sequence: TGTGCCAGCAGCCGGGACAGCCAAGAGACCCAGTACTTC. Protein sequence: CASSRDSQETQYF.

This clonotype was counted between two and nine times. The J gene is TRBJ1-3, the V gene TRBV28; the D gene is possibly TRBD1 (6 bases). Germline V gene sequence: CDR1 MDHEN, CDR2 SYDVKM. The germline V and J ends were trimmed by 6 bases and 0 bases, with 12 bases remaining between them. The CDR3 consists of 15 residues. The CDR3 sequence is CASSPGHYSGNTIYF. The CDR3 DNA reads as TGTGCCAGCAGCCCGGGACATTACTCTGGAAACACCATATATTTT.

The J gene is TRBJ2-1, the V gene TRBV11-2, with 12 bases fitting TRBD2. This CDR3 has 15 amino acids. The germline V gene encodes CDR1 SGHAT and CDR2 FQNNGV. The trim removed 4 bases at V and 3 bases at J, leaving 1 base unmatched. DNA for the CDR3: TGTGCCAGCAGCTCACTAGCGGGAGGCTACAATGAGCAGTTCTTC. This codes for CASSSLAGGYNEQFF.

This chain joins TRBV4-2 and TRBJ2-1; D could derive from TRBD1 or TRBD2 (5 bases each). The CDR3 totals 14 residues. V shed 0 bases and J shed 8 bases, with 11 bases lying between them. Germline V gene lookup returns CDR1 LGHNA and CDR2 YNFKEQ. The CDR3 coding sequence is TGTGCCAGCAGCCAAGAGGGGGTGCTTGATGAGCAGTTCTTC. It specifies CASSQEGVLDEQFF.

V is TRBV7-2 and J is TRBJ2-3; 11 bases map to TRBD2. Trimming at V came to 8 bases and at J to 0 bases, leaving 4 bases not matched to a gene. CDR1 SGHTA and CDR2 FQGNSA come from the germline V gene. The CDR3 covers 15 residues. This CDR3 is CASAASGGSTDTQYF. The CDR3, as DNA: TGTGCCAGCGCTGCTAGCGGGGGGAGCACAGATACGCAGTATTTT.

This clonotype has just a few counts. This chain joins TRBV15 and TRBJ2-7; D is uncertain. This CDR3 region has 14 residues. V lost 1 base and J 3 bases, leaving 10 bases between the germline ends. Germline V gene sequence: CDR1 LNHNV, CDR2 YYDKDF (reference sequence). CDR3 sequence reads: CATSRGVSDYEQYF. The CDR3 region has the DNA TGTGCCACCAGCAGAGGGGTCTCCGACTACGAGCAGTACTTC.

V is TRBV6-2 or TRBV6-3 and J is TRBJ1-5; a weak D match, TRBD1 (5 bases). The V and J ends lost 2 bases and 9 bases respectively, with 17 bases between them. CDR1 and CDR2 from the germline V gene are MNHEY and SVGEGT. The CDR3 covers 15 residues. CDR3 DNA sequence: TGTGCCAGCAGTTACCACGACGGGGACGTTCGGCCCCAGCATTTT. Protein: CASSYHDGDVRPQHF.

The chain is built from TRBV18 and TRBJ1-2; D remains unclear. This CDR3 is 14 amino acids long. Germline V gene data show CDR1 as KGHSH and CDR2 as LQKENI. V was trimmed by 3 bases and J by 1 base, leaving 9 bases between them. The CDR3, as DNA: TGTGCCAGCTCACCTAAGGACCATAACTATGGCTACACCTTC. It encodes CASSPKDHNYGYTF.

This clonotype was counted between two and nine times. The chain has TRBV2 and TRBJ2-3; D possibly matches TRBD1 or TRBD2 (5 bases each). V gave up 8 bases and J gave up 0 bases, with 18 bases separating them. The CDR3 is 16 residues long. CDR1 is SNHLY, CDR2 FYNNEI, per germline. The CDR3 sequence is CASGSDGGASTDTQYF. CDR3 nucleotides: TGTGCCAGCGGATCCGATGGGGGAGCCAGCACAGATACGCAGTATTTT.

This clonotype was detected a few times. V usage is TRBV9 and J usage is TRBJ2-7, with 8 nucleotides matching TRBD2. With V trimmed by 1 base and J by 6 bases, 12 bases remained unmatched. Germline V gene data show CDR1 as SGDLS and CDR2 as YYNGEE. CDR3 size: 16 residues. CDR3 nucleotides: TGTGCCAGCAGCGTAACGGGAGGGCCCTTTGAGTCCGAGCAGTACTTC. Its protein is CASSVTGGPFESEQYF.

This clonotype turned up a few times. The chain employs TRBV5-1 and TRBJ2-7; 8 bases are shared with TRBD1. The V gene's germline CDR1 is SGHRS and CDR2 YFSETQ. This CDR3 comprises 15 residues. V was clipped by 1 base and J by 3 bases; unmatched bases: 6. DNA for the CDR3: TGCGCCAGCAGCTTGATCGGGACAGGAGACTACGAGCAGTACTTC. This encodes CASSLIGTGDYEQYF. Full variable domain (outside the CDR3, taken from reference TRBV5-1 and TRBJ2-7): KAGVTQTPRYLIKTRGQQVTLSCSPISGHRSVSWYQQTPGQGLQFLFEYFSETQRNKGNFPGRFSGRQFSNSRSEMNVSTLELGDSALYLCASSLIGTGDYEQYFGPGTRLTVT.

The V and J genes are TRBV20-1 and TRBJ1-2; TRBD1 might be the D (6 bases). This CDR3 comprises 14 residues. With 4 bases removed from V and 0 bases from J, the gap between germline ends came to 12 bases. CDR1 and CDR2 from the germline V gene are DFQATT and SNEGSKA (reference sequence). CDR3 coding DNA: TGCAGTGCTACGACAGGTTTTACTAACTATGGCTACACCTTC. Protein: CSATTGFTNYGYTF.

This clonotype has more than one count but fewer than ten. The CDR3 nucleotides read TGTGCCAGCAGTACTAGCCGGGTAAGAGATACGCAGTATTTT. Amino acids: CASSTSRVRDTQYF. This chain joins TRBV9 and TRBJ2-3, with D possibly being TRBD2 (6 bases). Germline V gene sequence: CDR1 SGDLS, CDR2 YYNGEE. The V gene lost 5 bases and the J gene lost 5 bases, with 15 bases spanning the gap. The CDR3 loop spans 14 amino acids.

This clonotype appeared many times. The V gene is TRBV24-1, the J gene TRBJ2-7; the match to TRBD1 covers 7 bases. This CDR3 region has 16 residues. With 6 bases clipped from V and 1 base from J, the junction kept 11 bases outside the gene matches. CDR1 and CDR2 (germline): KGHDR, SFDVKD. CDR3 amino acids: CATSFHPDRSSYEQYF. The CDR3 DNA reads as TGTGCCACCAGTTTTCATCCGGACAGGTCTTCCTACGAGCAGTACTTC.

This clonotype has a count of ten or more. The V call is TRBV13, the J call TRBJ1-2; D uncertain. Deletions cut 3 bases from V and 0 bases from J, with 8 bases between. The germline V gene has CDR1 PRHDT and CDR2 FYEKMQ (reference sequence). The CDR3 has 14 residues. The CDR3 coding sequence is TGTGCCAGCAGCTTGATGGAGCCTAACTATGGCTACACCTTC. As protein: CASSLMEPNYGYTF.

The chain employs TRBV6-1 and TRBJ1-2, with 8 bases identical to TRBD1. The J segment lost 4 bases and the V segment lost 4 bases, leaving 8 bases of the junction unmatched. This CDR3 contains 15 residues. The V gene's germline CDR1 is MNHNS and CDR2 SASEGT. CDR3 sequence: CASSGSGQGVYGYTF. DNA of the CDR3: TGTGCCAGCAGTGGATCCGGACAGGGCGTCTATGGCTACACCTTC.

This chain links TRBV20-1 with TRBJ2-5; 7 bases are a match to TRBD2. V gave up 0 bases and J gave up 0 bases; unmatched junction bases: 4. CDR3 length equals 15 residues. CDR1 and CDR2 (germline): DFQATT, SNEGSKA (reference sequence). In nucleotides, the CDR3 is TGCAGTGCTAGAGATGGCGGGAGATACCAAGAGACCCAGTACTTC. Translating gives CSARDGGRYQETQYF.

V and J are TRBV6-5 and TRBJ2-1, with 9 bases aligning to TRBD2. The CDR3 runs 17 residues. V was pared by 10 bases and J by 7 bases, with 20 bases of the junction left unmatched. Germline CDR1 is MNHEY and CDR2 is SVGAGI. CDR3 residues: CAKVRGSRLAGKNEQFF. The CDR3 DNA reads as TGTGCCAAAGTTAGAGGGTCTAGGCTAGCGGGGAAGAATGAGCAGTTCTTC.

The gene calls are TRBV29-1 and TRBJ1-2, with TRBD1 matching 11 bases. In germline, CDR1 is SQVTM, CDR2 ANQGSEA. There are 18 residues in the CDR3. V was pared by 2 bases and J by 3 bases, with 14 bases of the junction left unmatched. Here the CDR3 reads CSVEQDRGRKDKDYGYTF. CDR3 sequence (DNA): TGCAGCGTTGAACAGGACAGGGGGCGAAAGGATAAGGACTATGGCTACACCTTC.

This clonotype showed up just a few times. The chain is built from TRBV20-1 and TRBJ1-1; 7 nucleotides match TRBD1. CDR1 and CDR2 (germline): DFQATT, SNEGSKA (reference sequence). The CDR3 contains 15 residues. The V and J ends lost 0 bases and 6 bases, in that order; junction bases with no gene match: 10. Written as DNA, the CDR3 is TGCAGTGCTAGAGATAAGAGGGGGCTTCGGGCTGAAGCTTTCTTT. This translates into CSARDKRGLRAEAFF.

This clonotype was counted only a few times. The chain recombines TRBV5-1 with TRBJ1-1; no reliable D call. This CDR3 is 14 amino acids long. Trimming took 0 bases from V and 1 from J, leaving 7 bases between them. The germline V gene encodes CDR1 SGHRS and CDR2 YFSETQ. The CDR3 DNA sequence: TGCGCCAGCAGCTTGGCCGGCCAGAACACTGAAGCTTTCTTT. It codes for CASSLAGQNTEAFF.

Written as DNA, the CDR3 is TGTGCCAGCAGTTATACGGGACGGCTTAGCACAGATACGCAGTATTTT. This sequence encodes CASSYTGRLSTDTQYF. The rearrangement uses TRBV6-5 and TRBJ2-3; tentatively, D is TRBD1 or TRBD2 (5 bases each). V was trimmed by 3 bases and J by 0 bases, leaving 13 bases between them. The CDR3 has 16 residues. Per germline, CDR1 MNHEY and CDR2 SVGAGI.

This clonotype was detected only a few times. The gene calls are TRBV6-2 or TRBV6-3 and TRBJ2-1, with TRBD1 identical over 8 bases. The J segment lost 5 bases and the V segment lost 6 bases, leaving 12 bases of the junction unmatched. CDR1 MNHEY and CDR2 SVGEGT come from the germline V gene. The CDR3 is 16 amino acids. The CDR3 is CASRITPRTGHNEQFF. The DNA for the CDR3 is TGTGCCAGCAGAATAACACCGCGGACAGGGCACAATGAGCAGTTCTTC.

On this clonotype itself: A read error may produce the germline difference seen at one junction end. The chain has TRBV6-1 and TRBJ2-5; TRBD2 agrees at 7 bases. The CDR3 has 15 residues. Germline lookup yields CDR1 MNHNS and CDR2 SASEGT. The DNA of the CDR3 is TGTGCCAGCAGCGAAGCGGGATCCGCGAGAGAGACCCAGTACTTC. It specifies CASSEAGSARETQYF.

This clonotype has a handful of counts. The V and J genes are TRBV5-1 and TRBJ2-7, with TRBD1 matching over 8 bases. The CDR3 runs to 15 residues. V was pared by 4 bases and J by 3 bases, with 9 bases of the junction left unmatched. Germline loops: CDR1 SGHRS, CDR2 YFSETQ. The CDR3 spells CASSTTGTGNYEQYF. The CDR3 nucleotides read TGCGCCAGCAGCACTACCGGGACAGGAAACTACGAGCAGTACTTC. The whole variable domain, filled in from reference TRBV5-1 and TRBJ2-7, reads KAGVTQTPRYLIKTRGQQVTLSCSPISGHRSVSWYQQTPGQGLQFLFEYFSETQRNKGNFPGRFSGRQFSNSRSEMNVSTLELGDSALYLCASSTTGTGNYEQYFGPGTRLTVT.